A single T cell receptor (beta chain) is shown here with its context. In this CDR3 the conserved last residue, phenylalanine or tryptophan, is missing, so a read error is likely. V gave up 5 bases and J gave up 4 bases, with 9 bases separating them. Per germline, CDR1 SGHTA and CDR2 FQGNSA. The CDR3 is 12 amino acids. This sample is part of a study of T-cell reconstitution after alpha-beta-depleted transplantation in children. During its preparation, the TCRbeta library received unique molecular identifiers. TCRdb called the PCR reads again in MiXCR, with one record for every CDR3 protein. The sample lists about 690,000 distinct CDR3 sequences; roughly 17% were seen once.

V usage is TRBV7-2 and J usage is TRBJ2-7, with D perhaps matching TRBD1 (6 bases). The input for sequencing was PBMCs from the stem cell graft donor, taken from the stem cell graft. This clonotype was obtained from a human donor who donated a stem cell graft to a child with acute myeloid leukemia. For the CDR3, the DNA is TGTGCCAGCAGCGAACAGGGTTACGAGCAGTACTCC. It yields the protein CASSEQGYEQYS.